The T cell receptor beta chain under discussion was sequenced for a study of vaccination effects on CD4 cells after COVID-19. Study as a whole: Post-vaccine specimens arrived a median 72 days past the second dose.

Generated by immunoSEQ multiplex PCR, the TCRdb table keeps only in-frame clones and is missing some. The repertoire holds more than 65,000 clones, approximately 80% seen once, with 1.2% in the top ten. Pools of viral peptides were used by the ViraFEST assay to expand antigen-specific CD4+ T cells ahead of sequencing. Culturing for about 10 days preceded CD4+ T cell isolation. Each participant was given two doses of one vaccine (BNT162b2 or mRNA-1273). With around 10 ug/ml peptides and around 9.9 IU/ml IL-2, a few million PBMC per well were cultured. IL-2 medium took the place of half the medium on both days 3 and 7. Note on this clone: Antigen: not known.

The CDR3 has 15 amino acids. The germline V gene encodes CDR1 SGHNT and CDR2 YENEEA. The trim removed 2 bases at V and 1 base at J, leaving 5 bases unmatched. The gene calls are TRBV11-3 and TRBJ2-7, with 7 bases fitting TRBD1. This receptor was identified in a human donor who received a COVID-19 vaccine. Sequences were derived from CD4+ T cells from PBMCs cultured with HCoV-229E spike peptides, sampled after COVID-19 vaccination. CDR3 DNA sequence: TGTGCCAGCAGCTTAAGGGGACAGCGGTCCTACGAGCAGTACGTC. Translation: CASSLRGQRSYEQYV.